Presented here are 8 T cell receptor beta chains from one specimen sequenced in a study of shared clonotypes between healthy human individuals. Naive-designated CD8 cells lacked CD45RO, were positively enriched for CCR7, and omitted terminally differentiated effector memory CD45RA+ cells. Profiling relied on immunoSEQ multiplex PCR, and the TCRdb table lists in-frame clones only, not all of them. The sample shows roughly 2.1 million clones, 85% to 95% of them seen only once. Sequencing was performed on naive CD8+ T cells from PBMCs. The origin of the receptors is a young man in good health. Some clones in this sample may be carry-over from other donors' samples.

This clone has only one observation. This chain connects TRBV2 to TRBJ2-3; tentatively, D is TRBD1 or TRBD2 (5 bases each). The V gene's germline CDR1 is SNHLY and CDR2 FYNNEI. Trimming pared 3 bases from V and 1 base from J, leaving 17 bases between. This CDR3 contains 17 residues. CDR3 DNA sequence: TGTGCCAGCAGTGAGGTGTGGGATTCGGGACGCACAGATACGCAGTATTTT. Translated, it gives CASSEVWDSGRTDTQYF.

The rearrangement uses TRBV4-1 and TRBJ2-1; 8 bases match TRBD2. Germline V gene data show CDR1 as MGHRA and CDR2 as YSYEKL. This CDR3 is 16 amino acids long. V was clipped by 3 bases and J by 1 base; unmatched bases: 5. The CDR3 reads CASSQAGTSSYNEQFF. The DNA for the CDR3 is TGCGCCAGCAGCCAGGCCGGGACTAGTTCCTACAATGAGCAGTTCTTC.

In its sample, this clone was seen once. The CDR3 loop is CASSDWEGGYEQYF. DNA for the CDR3: TGTGCCAGTAGTGATTGGGAAGGGGGCTACGAGCAGTACTTC. The chain links TRBV19 to TRBJ2-7; maybe TRBD1 (6 bases). CDR1 and CDR2 from the germline V gene are LNHDA and SQIVND (reference sequence). With 5 bases removed from V and 3 bases from J, the gap between germline ends came to 14 bases. The CDR3 covers 14 residues.

The chain links TRBV19 to TRBJ1-5; D unresolved. CDR1 and CDR2 from the germline V gene are LNHDA and SQIVND (reference sequence). Trimming took off 2 bases at V and 6 bases at J, with 14 bases between the two ends. The length of the CDR3 is 15 residues. CDR3 protein: CASSIYPGSSQPQHF. CDR3 coding DNA: TGTGCCAGTAGTATATATCCGGGGTCTAGTCAGCCCCAGCATTTT.

V usage is TRBV7-9 and J usage is TRBJ2-2, with a possible D match to TRBD1 (5 bases). The V gene's germline CDR1 is SEHNR and CDR2 FQNEAQ (reference sequence). The length of the CDR3 is 17 residues. V was pared by 5 bases and J by 0 bases, with 16 bases between. CDR3 in DNA: TGTGCCAGCAGCCCCGAATGGGGCGGATCGAACACCGGGGAGCTGTTTTTT. This translates into CASSPEWGGSNTGELFF.

In its sample, this clone was seen once. The chain carries TRBV11-2 and TRBJ1-3; maybe TRBD1 (5 bases). The CDR3 loop spans 15 amino acids. Germline CDR1 SGHAT, CDR2 FQNNGV. The V and J ends lost 5 bases and 0 bases respectively, with 11 bases between them. The CDR3 nucleotides read TGTGCCAGCAGCCCCGACAGTCGCTCTGGAAACACCATATATTTT. It yields the protein CASSPDSRSGNTIYF.

V usage is TRBV28 and J usage is TRBJ2-3; D gene ambiguous. The CDR3 is 14 amino acids. V lost 4 bases and J 5 bases, leaving 13 bases between the germline ends. The germline gives CDR1 MDHEN, CDR2 SYDVKM. The CDR3: CASSSRGFGDTQYF. CDR3 DNA sequence: TGTGCCAGCAGTTCTCGAGGATTCGGAGATACGCAGTATTTT.

Of note for this clone: The sample has other DNA sequences that encode this CDR3 too. J is TRBJ2-7 and V is TRBV27; tentatively, D is TRBD2 (6 bases). The CDR3 totals 13 residues. Trimming pared 4 bases from V and 2 bases from J, leaving 9 bases between. Germline V CDR1 and CDR2: MNHEY, SMNVEV (reference sequence). Here the CDR3 reads CASSSGGTYEQYF. Here the CDR3 DNA reads TGTGCCAGCAGTTCCGGCGGGACCTACGAGCAGTACTTC.